This T cell receptor beta chain was found in a study of blood T cells in healthy people across ages. Overall study: About one barcoded beta molecule per two T cells was captured by template switching.

Drawing of peripheral blood yielded ten milliliters from each donor. A J-beta primer mix and a sample-barcoded 5' primer were used in a second PCR of about 6 to 12 cycles. One entry per CDR3 protein, called by TCRdb with MiXCR from the 5' RACE reads. Of around 650,000 distinct CDR3 sequences in the sample, 32% were seen once. The J segment lost 2 bases and the V segment lost 4 bases, leaving 9 bases of the junction unmatched. The CDR3 sequence is 16 residues long. Germline-derived CDR1 and CDR2 are SGHRS and YFSETQ. This rearrangement joins TRBV5-1 to TRBJ2-7; TRBD1 agrees at 10 bases. This TCR came from a woman of 80 years or more in good health. Sequenced: blood. The CDR3 sequence: CASSQGRGQGTYEQYF. The CDR3 nucleotides are TGCGCCAGCAGCCAAGGGAGGGGACAGGGGACCTACGAGCAGTACTTC.